Following are 21 T cell receptor beta chains from one sample sequenced in a study of CD8+CD57+ T cells in acquired aplastic anemia. The template for TCR beta VDJ and CDR3 sequence profiling was genomic DNA. TCRdb reprocessed the reads with MiXCR, giving one entry per CDR3 protein. Among about 160,000 distinct CDR3 sequences, 71% were seen once, and the ten largest hold approximately 50%. Patients included in sequencing had previously demonstrated CD8+CD57+ cell expansion by flow cytometry. Sequencing input: sorted CD4+, CD8+, or CD8+CD57+ T cells (not recorded which) from PBMCs. These receptors were obtained from a human donor with aplastic anemia.

About this clonotype itself: One junction end disagrees with the germline gene, perhaps due to a read error. V is TRBV6-4 and J is TRBJ2-7; 7 bases line up with TRBD1. This CDR3 is 13 amino acids long. From germline, CDR1 is MRHNA and CDR2 SNTAGT. CDR3 amino acids: CASSDSIIGTEDF. The DNA of the CDR3 is TGTGCCAGCAGTGACTCAATAATTGGGACAGAGGACTTC.

This clonotype was observed once. V and J are TRBV19 and TRBJ1-1, with D perhaps matching TRBD1 (6 bases). The CDR3 is 14 amino acids. Germline V CDR1 and CDR2: LNHDA, SQIVND (reference sequence). V shed 5 bases and J shed 1 base, with 11 bases lying between them. CDR3: CASSPRTENTEAFF. For the CDR3, the DNA is TGTGCCAGTAGTCCTCGGACAGAGAACACTGAAGCTTTCTTT.

The CDR3 reads CAISESINEQFF. Here the CDR3 DNA reads TGTGCCATCAGTGAGTCGATAAATGAGCAGTTCTTC. This chain connects TRBV10-3 to TRBJ2-1, with D uncertain. This CDR3 comprises 12 residues. The V end was cut by 0 bases, the J end by 7 bases, with 4 bases between. Looked up from germline, CDR1 is ENHRY and CDR2 is SYGVKD.

The chain couples TRBV14 to TRBJ2-5, with 14 bases matching TRBD2. The CDR3 contains 17 residues. Germline CDR1 is SGHDN and CDR2 is FVKESK. V was pared by 4 bases and J by 4 bases, with 8 bases of the junction left unmatched. CDR3 residues: CASSPLSGTSGGETQYF. As DNA, the CDR3 is TGTGCCAGCAGCCCCCTATCCGGGACTAGCGGGGGAGAGACCCAGTACTTC. Full variable domain (rest looked up from reference TRBV14 and TRBJ2-5): EAGVTQFPSHSVIEKGQTVTLRCDPISGHDNLYWYRRVMGKEIKFLLHFVKESKQDESGMPNNRFLAERTGGTYSTLKVQPAELEDSGVYFCASSPLSGTSGGETQYFGPGTRLLVL.

This clonotype showed up just a few times. The chain carries TRBV7-6 and TRBJ2-2, with TRBD2 identical over 9 bases. The CDR3 contains 17 residues. V shed 1 base and J 0 bases; nucleotides not matched to a gene: 3. Germline values: CDR1 SGHVS, CDR2 FNYEAQ. CDR3 residues: CASSLGASGTNTGELFF. CDR3 nucleotides: TGTGCCAGCAGCTTAGGGGCTAGCGGGACGAACACCGGGGAGCTGTTTTTT.

The table lists this clonotype with a few counts. The chain combines TRBV14 with TRBJ1-6; 10 bases match TRBD1. The V gene's germline CDR1 is SGHDN and CDR2 FVKESK. The CDR3 is made up of 16 amino acids. The V segment lost 1 base and the J segment 6 bases; nucleotides outside the gene matches: 3. CDR3 sequence: CASSQGTGGLNSPLHF. The DNA for the CDR3 is TGTGCCAGCAGCCAAGGGACAGGGGGACTTAATTCACCCCTCCACTTT.

V is TRBV7-9 and J is TRBJ2-7; 8 nucleotides align to TRBD1. J lost 2 bases, V lost 6 bases, and 12 bases had no gene match. Germline-derived CDR1 and CDR2 are SEHNR and FQNEAQ (reference sequence). The CDR3 consists of 16 residues. The CDR3 region is CASSPPLDRATYEQYF. The CDR3 nucleotides are TGTGCCAGCAGTCCACCACTGGACAGGGCCACCTACGAGCAGTACTTC.

This chain links TRBV24-1 with TRBJ1-1, with TRBD1 matching 9 bases. Unmatched junction bases numbered 15, after V lost 1 base and J lost 10 bases. CDR3 length: 17 amino acids. Germline loops: CDR1 KGHDR, CDR2 SFDVKD. CDR3 sequence reads: CATSDFKEGTGKISAFF. The CDR3, as DNA: TGTGCCACCAGTGATTTCAAGGAAGGGACAGGGAAAATTTCAGCTTTCTTT.

The chain is built from TRBV7-9 and TRBJ2-1; no firm D call. Looked up from germline, CDR1 is SEHNR and CDR2 is FQNEAQ (reference sequence). The CDR3 totals 12 residues. V lost 2 bases and J 6 bases, leaving 5 bases between the germline ends. The CDR3 bases are TGTGCCAGCAGCTTAATAACCAATGAGCAGTTCTTC. Its translation: CASSLITNEQFF. The complete variable domain, with remaining parts taken from reference TRBV7-9 and TRBJ2-1, reads DTGVSQNPRHKITKRGQNVTFRCDPISEHNRLYWYRQTLGQGPEFLTYFQNEAQLEKSRLLSDRFSAERPKGSFSTLEIQRTEQGDSAMYLCASSLITNEQFFGPGTRLTVL.

The chain uses TRBV29-1 and TRBJ2-7; a possible D gene is TRBD1 (6 bases). The germline gives CDR1 SQVTM, CDR2 ANQGSEA. This CDR3 comprises 13 residues. V dropped 7 bases and J dropped 6 bases, with 19 bases sitting between them. CDR3 bases: TGCAGCGCCGGGACATCAAGGCAGGCCGAGCAGTACTTC. It translates to CSAGTSRQAEQYF.

This clonotype was found once. The chain has TRBV10-3 and TRBJ2-1; no reliable D call. The CDR3 runs 15 residues. V was cut by 4 bases and J by 7 bases, with 17 bases left in between. CDR1 ENHRY and CDR2 SYGVKD come from the germline V gene. The CDR3 sequence is CAISVERFGQNEQFF. CDR3 bases: TGTGCCATCAGTGTTGAGAGGTTCGGGCAGAATGAGCAGTTCTTC.

The chain uses TRBV19 and TRBJ2-2, with 9 bases matching TRBD1. After removal of 6 bases from V and 6 bases from J, the junction contained 11 bases not matched to a gene. CDR1 and CDR2 from the germline V gene are LNHDA and SQIVND (reference sequence). This CDR3 spans 16 amino acids. CDR3 amino acids: CASRNGNRGRSGELFF. The CDR3 DNA is TGTGCCAGTAGAAATGGCAACAGGGGGCGTTCCGGGGAGCTGTTTTTT. Full variable domain (outside the CDR3, taken from reference TRBV19 and TRBJ2-2): DGGITQSPKYLFRKEGQNVTLSCEQNLNHDAMYWYRQDPGQGLRLIYYSQIVNDFQKGDIAEGYSVSREKKESFPLTVTSAQKNPTAFYLCASRNGNRGRSGELFFGEGSRLTVL.

This clonotype was picked up a small number of times. The chain combines TRBV20-1 with TRBJ2-1; 11 bases line up with TRBD1. The V gene end was trimmed by 0 bases and the J gene end by 6 bases; junction bases not matched to a gene: 4. The germline V gene encodes CDR1 DFQATT and CDR2 SNEGSKA (reference sequence). The CDR3 loop spans 15 amino acids. CDR3 region: CSARDPGTGGNEQFF. The CDR3 nucleotides read TGCAGTGCTAGAGATCCCGGGACAGGGGGCAATGAGCAGTTCTTC.

This clonotype was detected many times. The chain couples TRBV20-1 to TRBJ1-4; D is undetermined. The CDR3 is 13 amino acids. Deletions cut 1 base from V and 5 bases from J, with 8 bases between. Germline CDR1 is DFQATT and CDR2 is SNEGSKA (reference sequence). Here the CDR3 reads CSARVKENEKLFF. CDR3 coding DNA: TGCAGTGCTAGAGTTAAGGAGAATGAAAAACTGTTTTTT.

The chain employs TRBV2 and TRBJ2-7, with D possibly called TRBD1 or TRBD2 (6 bases each). The CDR3 totals 14 residues. CDR1 and CDR2 from the germline V gene are SNHLY and FYNNEI. Trimming stripped 6 bases from V and 3 bases from J, with 15 bases between. DNA of the CDR3: TGTGCCAGCAGGGTTGAGGGGGGAAACTACGAGCAGTACTTC. Amino acid sequence: CASRVEGGNYEQYF. The full variable domain, in which reference TRBV2 and TRBJ2-7 provide the parts outside the CDR3, is EPEVTQTPSHQVTQMGQEVILRCVPISNHLYFYWYRQILGQKVEFLVSFYNNEISEKSEIFDDQFSVERPDGSNFTLKIRSTKLEDSAMYFCASRVEGGNYEQYFGPGTRLTVT.

This clonotype was observed a single time. V gene TRBV20-1 combines with J gene TRBJ2-3, with D perhaps assigned TRBD1 or TRBD2 (5 bases each). V shed 3 bases and J shed 0 bases, with 7 bases lying between them. Per germline, CDR1 DFQATT and CDR2 SNEGSKA (reference sequence). The CDR3 runs to 13 residues. The CDR3 DNA reads TGCAGTGCTAGCGGGGACAGCACAGATACGCAGTATTTT. Encoded protein: CSASGDSTDTQYF.

The chain couples TRBV12-3 or TRBV12-4 to TRBJ2-7; D not certain. CDR3 length: 12 amino acids. Trimming took 6 bases from V and 2 from J, leaving 8 bases between them. CDR3 residues: CASSSTPYEQYF. The CDR3 DNA follows: TGTGCCAGCAGCAGTACCCCCTACGAGCAGTACTTC.

The chain carries TRBV4-2 and TRBJ2-7; possible D gene TRBD2, 5 bases. The CDR3 sequence is 13 residues long. Between the trimmed V and J ends, which lost 3 bases and 3 bases, there was a span of 9 bases. The germline gives CDR1 LGHNA, CDR2 YNFKEQ. The CDR3 region has the DNA TGTGCCAGCAGCCAGGAAGCGGACTACGAGCAGTACTTC. Amino acid sequence: CASSQEADYEQYF.

The chain joins TRBV7-3 to TRBJ2-5; 8 bases match TRBD2. The CDR3 contains 16 residues. J was trimmed by 4 bases and V by 2 bases; bases with no gene match: 9. The germline V gene has CDR1 SGHTA and CDR2 FQGTGA. The chain's CDR3 is CASSLVVAGGGETQYF. The CDR3 DNA is TGTGCCAGCAGCTTAGTTGTTGCGGGAGGTGGAGAGACCCAGTACTTC.

The chain recombines TRBV7-3 with TRBJ2-3; 7 bases line up with TRBD1. The CDR3 runs to 17 residues. Germline CDR1 is SGHTA and CDR2 is FQGTGA. The junction had 8 bases not matched to a gene; V was cut back by 2 bases and J by 0 bases. The CDR3 here is CASSLRFGQESTDTQYF. The CDR3 DNA reads as TGTGCCAGCAGCTTACGGTTCGGACAGGAGAGCACAGATACGCAGTATTTT.

The rearrangement joins TRBV15 to TRBJ2-7, with TRBD2 matching 7 bases. CDR1 is LNHNV and CDR2 is YYDKDF in the germline V gene (reference sequence). The trim removed 1 base at V and 6 bases at J, leaving 9 bases unmatched. The CDR3 contains 15 residues. The CDR3 coding sequence is TGTGCCACCAGCAGAGGCGGGGGTTATTGGTCCGAGCAGTACTTC. It specifies CATSRGGGYWSEQYF.